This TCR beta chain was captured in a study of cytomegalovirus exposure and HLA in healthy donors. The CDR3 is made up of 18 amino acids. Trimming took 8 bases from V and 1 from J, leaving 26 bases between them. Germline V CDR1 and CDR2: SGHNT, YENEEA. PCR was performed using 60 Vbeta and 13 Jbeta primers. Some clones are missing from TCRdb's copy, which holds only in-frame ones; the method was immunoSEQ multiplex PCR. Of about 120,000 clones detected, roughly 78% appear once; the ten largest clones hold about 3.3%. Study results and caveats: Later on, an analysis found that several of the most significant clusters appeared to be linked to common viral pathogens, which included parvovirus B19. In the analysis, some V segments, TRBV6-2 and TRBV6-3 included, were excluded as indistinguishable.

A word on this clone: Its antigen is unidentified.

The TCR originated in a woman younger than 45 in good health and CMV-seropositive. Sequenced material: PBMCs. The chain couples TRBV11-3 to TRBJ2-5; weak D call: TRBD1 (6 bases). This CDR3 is CASPRGRRKLRSQETQYF. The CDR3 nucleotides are TGTGCCAGCCCCAGGGGCCGCCGAAAACTAAGGTCCCAAGAGACCCAGTACTTC.